Listed below are T cell receptor beta chains from one sample, sequenced in a study of shared clonotypes between healthy human individuals. Clones were sequenced by immunoSEQ multiplex PCR, and TCRdb holds only the in-frame ones, with some missing. The table lists roughly 2.1 million clones, 85% to 95% of them singletons. Sample: naive CD8+ T cells from PBMCs. Every receptor here comes from a man aged 18 to 35 in good health. Some clones in this sample may be carry-over from other donors' samples. Each CDR3 is given with its conserved first and last residue. Fields, in order: V gene, J gene, D gene, clone size, CDR3 protein, CDR3 DNA. The D gene is left open where the match is weak. Clone sizes are given selectively: once, few, many, or a class where the clone is expanded.

TRBV6-1	TRBJ2-2	-	-	CASSGEPAAGELFF	TGTGCCAGCAGTGGGGAGCCTGCCGCCGGGGAGCTGTTTTTT
TRBV28	TRBJ1-2	-	-	CASSYHSTNYGYTF	TGTGCCAGCAGTTATCACAGTACTAACTATGGCTACACCTTC
TRBV27	TRBJ1-1	-	few	CASSLLAGAEAFF	TGTGCCAGCAGTTTACTAGCGGGTGCTGAAGCTTTCTTT
TRBV15	TRBJ2-7	-	few	CATSRGGSGSYEQYF	TGTGCCACCAGCAGAGGGGGTTCAGGTTCCTACGAGCAGTACTTC
TRBV11-3	TRBJ2-7	TRBD1	-	CASSPDREGYEQYF	TGTGCCAGCAGTCCGGACAGGGAAGGCTACGAGCAGTACTTC
TRBV4-3	TRBJ2-3	-	-	CASSQDLGLLSPDTQYF	TGCGCCAGCAGCCAAGATCTAGGGCTCCTTTCCCCAGATACGCAGTATTTT
TRBV11-2	TRBJ1-2	-	-	CASSLVRAPGYTF	TGTGCCAGCAGCTTAGTACGGGCTCCCGGCTACACCTTC
TRBV5-4	TRBJ1-1	-	-	CASSQHRGPVAFF	TGTGCCAGCAGCCAACACCGGGGGCCCGTTGCTTTCTTT
TRBV6-1	TRBJ2-2	-	-	CASSDPGPLNTGELFF	TGTGCCAGCAGTGATCCGGGACCGCTGAACACCGGGGAGCTGTTTTTT
TRBV9	TRBJ2-1	TRBD2	-	CASSGGGGRVGEQFF	TGTGCCAGCAGCGGCGGCGGCGGGAGGGTTGGTGAGCAGTTCTTC
TRBV6-5	TRBJ2-1	-	-	CASSQRSYNEQFF	TGTGCCAGCAGTCAGCGGAGCTACAATGAGCAGTTCTTC
TRBV6-6	TRBJ2-7	-	-	CASSYGGRGNEQYF	TGTGCCAGCAGTTATGGCGGGCGCGGGAACGAGCAGTACTTC
TRBV27	TRBJ1-5	-	-	CASSRNLEANQPQHF	TGTGCCAGCAGCCGTAACCTCGAGGCCAATCAGCCCCAGCATTTT
TRBV18	TRBJ2-7	TRBD1	-	CASSPPGQGIYEQYF	TGTGCCAGCTCACCCCCGGGACAGGGGATCTACGAGCAGTACTTC
TRBV7-9	TRBJ1-2	-	-	CASSSAPGHSERSYGYTF	TGTGCCAGCAGCTCAGCCCCGGGCCACTCCGAGCGGTCCTATGGCTACACCTTC
TRBV6-1	TRBJ2-3	TRBD1	-	CASSVGQGGERTDTQYF	TGTGCCAGCAGTGTGGGACAGGGGGGGGAAAGGACAGATACGCAGTATTTT
TRBV4-1	TRBJ1-5	-	-	CASSQSIGVYNQPQHF	TGCGCCAGCAGCCAATCAATCGGGGTCTACAATCAGCCCCAGCATTTT
TRBV12-5	TRBJ2-1	-	-	CASGWGGYNEQFF	TGTGCTAGTGGTTGGGGCGGTTACAATGAGCAGTTCTTC
TRBV7-9	TRBJ2-1	-	-	CASSPQGQRSYNEQFF	TGTGCCAGCAGCCCACAGGGCCAGCGCTCCTACAATGAGCAGTTCTTC
TRBV7-9	TRBJ2-1	-	-	CASSYRVGTYNEQFF	TGTGCCAGCAGCTACAGGGTTGGAACCTACAATGAGCAGTTCTTC
TRBV25-1	TRBJ2-7	-	once	CASSERSISYEQYF	TGTGCCAGCAGTGAAAGGTCAATCTCCTACGAGCAGTACTTC
TRBV7-9	TRBJ2-1	-	-	CASRREGPNEQFF	TGTGCCAGCAGGCGTGAGGGGCCTAATGAGCAGTTCTTC
TRBV30	TRBJ2-1	-	once	CAWSTRLPYNEQFF	TGTGCCTGGAGTACGAGGCTCCCCTACAATGAGCAGTTCTTC
TRBV7-8	TRBJ2-7	-	-	CASSSGKRGEQYF	TGTGCCAGCAGCTCGGGAAAAAGGGGCGAGCAGTACTTC
TRBV28	TRBJ2-7	TRBD2	-	CASSFAGDEQYF	TGTGCCAGCAGTTTCGCGGGGGACGAGCAGTACTTC
TRBV7-9	TRBJ1-2	-	-	CASSLTAGYFYGYTF	TGTGCCAGCAGCTTAACAGCGGGCTATTTCTATGGCTACACCTTC
TRBV28	TRBJ2-7	-	-	CASSRGTYEQYF	TGTGCCAGCAGTCGCGGAACCTACGAGCAGTACTTC
TRBV4-1	TRBJ1-4	TRBD1	-	CASSQATGEREKLFF	TGCGCCAGCAGCCAAGCGACAGGGGAAAGAGAAAAACTGTTTTTT
TRBV4-3	TRBJ2-1	-	-	CASSQDFRRADEQFF	TGCGCCAGCAGCCAAGATTTTCGCCGAGCCGATGAGCAGTTCTTC
TRBV13	TRBJ2-1	TRBD2	-	CASSPLGLEGNEQFF	TGTGCCAGCAGCCCACTTGGACTAGAAGGCAATGAGCAGTTCTTC
TRBV7-3	TRBJ1-1	-	-	CASSLGLGMNTEAFF	TGTGCCAGCAGCTTAGGTCTGGGAATGAACACTGAAGCTTTCTTT
TRBV27	TRBJ1-5	TRBD1	-	CASRGQGNRYSNQPQHF	TGTGCCAGCCGGGGACAGGGGAACCGTTATAGCAATCAGCCCCAGCATTTT
TRBV19	TRBJ1-1	-	few	CASRRGTEAFF	TGTGCCAGTAGGCGCGGCACTGAAGCTTTCTTT
TRBV5-5	TRBJ1-1	TRBD1	-	CASSLDRGIATGEAFF	TGTGCCAGCAGCCTGGACAGGGGAATAGCCACAGGGGAAGCTTTCTTT
TRBV4-3	TRBJ2-1	TRBD2	-	CASSPYTAGGPSADEQFF	TGCGCCAGCAGCCCGTACACAGCGGGAGGGCCCTCTGCCGATGAGCAGTTCTTC
TRBV18	TRBJ2-1	TRBD1	-	CASSPRGTVSYNEQFF	TGTGCCAGCTCACCAAGAGGGACAGTCTCTTACAATGAGCAGTTCTTC
TRBV9	TRBJ2-1	-	-	CASSVVHGDGAYNEQFF	TGTGCCAGCAGCGTAGTGCACGGGGATGGCGCCTACAATGAGCAGTTCTTC
TRBV27	TRBJ1-4	TRBD1	-	CASSDQTGGREKLFF	TGTGCCAGCAGTGACCAGACAGGGGGTCGGGAAAAACTGTTTTTT
TRBV5-6	TRBJ2-1	-	-	CASSLPATYNEQFF	TGTGCCAGCAGCTTACCCGCCACCTACAATGAGCAGTTCTTC
TRBV25-1	TRBJ1-4	-	few	CASSVRGEKLFF	TGTGCCAGCAGTGTCCGGGGGGAAAAACTGTTTTTT
TRBV30	TRBJ2-5	TRBD1	-	CAWSGRGLEQYF	TGTGCCTGGAGCGGCAGGGGGCTTGAGCAGTACTTC
TRBV30	TRBJ1-5	-	few	CAWSNQHYSNQPQHF	TGTGCCTGGAGTAACCAGCACTATAGCAATCAGCCCCAGCATTTT
TRBV28	TRBJ2-5	-	-	CASSSVGETQYF	TGTGCCAGCAGTTCCGTTGGGGAGACCCAGTACTTC
TRBV2	TRBJ2-7	-	-	CASREGWGKQYF	TGTGCCAGCAGAGAAGGGTGGGGCAAGCAGTACTTC
TRBV11-1	TRBJ2-2	-	-	CASSLREFAFTGELFF	TGTGCCAGCAGCTTAAGGGAGTTCGCTTTCACCGGGGAGCTGTTTTTT
TRBV5-1	TRBJ2-1	TRBD2	-	CASSLSKLSGTSGDNEQFF	TGCGCCAGCAGCTTGTCTAAACTTTCCGGGACTAGCGGGGACAATGAGCAGTTCTTC
TRBV11-2	TRBJ1-2	-	-	CASSLVRFSANYGYTF	TGTGCCAGCAGCTTGGTACGGTTTTCCGCGAACTATGGCTACACCTTC
TRBV2	TRBJ1-5	-	-	CASRLGPPRNQPQHF	TGTGCCAGCAGGTTGGGACCCCCTCGCAATCAGCCCCAGCATTTT
TRBV2	TRBJ2-7	-	-	CASTEGFSYEQYF	TGTGCCAGCACCGAGGGTTTCTCCTACGAGCAGTACTTC
TRBV30	TRBJ1-5	-	-	CAWRAGSIQPQHF	TGTGCCTGGAGGGCAGGGAGTATCCAGCCCCAGCATTTT
TRBV29-1	TRBJ2-5	-	-	CSVEETQYF	TGCAGCGTTGAAGAGACCCAGTACTTC